The clone carrying this TCR beta chain has ten or more counts. TCRdb re-analysed the 5' RACE reads in MiXCR, keeping a single row per CDR3 protein. The table lists around 53,000 distinct CDR3 sequences, 12% of them singletons, with roughly a tenth in the top ten. The data were taken from a study of early T cells in non-severe SARS-CoV-2 infection. In the study overall: The study sequenced bulk RNA from unsorted whole blood, with chains unpaired.

V dropped 4 bases and J dropped 2 bases, with 17 bases sitting between them. This CDR3 has 15 residues. The germline gives CDR1 SQVTM, CDR2 ANQGSEA. Sequencing was carried out using whole blood. V usage is TRBV29-1 and J usage is TRBJ2-5; the D call may be TRBD1 or TRBD2 (5 bases each). The receptor was derived from an adult who was a healthcare worker with PCR-confirmed SARS-CoV-2 infection or an uninfected control (not recorded which). The CDR3 DNA sequence: TGCAGCGTTGGAAGGGCCTCGGGGCCTCAAGAGACCCAGTACTTC. Protein product: CSVGRASGPQETQYF. Combining the CDR3 with reference TRBV29-1 and TRBJ2-5 gives the whole variable domain SAVISQKPSRDICQRGTSLTIQCQVDSQVTMMFWYRQQPGQSLTLIATANQGSEATYESGFVIDKFPISRPNLTFSTLTVSNMSPEDSSIYLCSVGRASGPQETQYFGPGTRLLVL.